This T cell receptor beta chain is drawn from a study of T cell responses to AZD1222 COVID-19 vaccine. Findings and caveats of the study: The study sampled repertoires only after the peak T cell response.

The protocol was immunoSEQ multiplex PCR, while the TCRdb copy is restricted to in-frame clones and leaves out a portion. In the table there are 100,000 to 140,000 clones, roughly 90% of which are singletons. Germline V CDR1 and CDR2: SGHKS, YYEKEE (reference sequence). The CDR3 consists of 14 residues. Unmatched junction bases numbered 4, after V lost 4 bases and J lost 4 bases. In regard to this clone: Its matching antigen is unknown.

Specimen: peripheral blood, collected on day 0 of AZD1222 vaccination. The receptor was isolated from an adult in good health. The rearrangement links TRBV5-5 to TRBJ1-5; TRBD1 matches 8 bases. DNA of the CDR3: TGTGCCAGCAGCGTACAGGGGGAGAATCAGCCCCAGCATTTT. This codes for CASSVQGENQPQHF.